These 13 T cell receptor beta chains were sequenced from one sample in a study of T-cell memory formation after mild COVID-19. TCRdb reprocessed the 5' RACE reads with MiXCR, giving one entry per CDR3 protein. The sample consists of 180,000 or so distinct CDR3 sequences, 16% of them appearing once. The sequenced sample consisted of PBMCs or a T cell subset sorted from them (not recorded which). These receptors originate from an adult woman who had mild COVID-19 (a few samples of this study predate the infection). Cell type and time point are not known.

The V gene is TRBV15, the J gene TRBJ2-1; perhaps TRBD1 as D (5 bases). Germline V lookup: CDR1 LNHNV, CDR2 YYDKDF (reference sequence). The CDR3 is 17 amino acids. Trimming stripped 0 bases from V and 6 bases from J, with 18 bases between. The CDR3 is CATSRDTQQGSSNEQFF. In DNA form, the CDR3 reads TGTGCCACCAGCAGAGATACCCAGCAGGGTAGTAGCAATGAGCAGTTCTTC.

This clonotype turned up a few times. The chain combines TRBV3-1 with TRBJ2-1, with D perhaps TRBD1 (5 bases). Per germline, CDR1 LGHDT and CDR2 YNNKEL (reference sequence). V lost 1 base to trimming and J lost 5 bases, with 15 bases between them. This CDR3 comprises 16 residues. For the CDR3, the DNA is TGTGCCAGCAGCCAAGGTTTTAGACAGCCCCACAATGAGCAGTTCTTC. This codes for CASSQGFRQPHNEQFF.

This clonotype has only a few counts. At one of its ends the junction is not consistent with the germline gene, which may arise from a read error. The chain couples TRBV7-7 to TRBJ2-7, with D tentatively TRBD1 or TRBD2 (5 bases each). This CDR3 contains 14 residues. Germline CDR1 is SSHAT and CDR2 is FNYEAQ (reference sequence). The CDR3 sequence: CASSSGDGPYEQYF. The CDR3 DNA sequence: TGTGCTAGCAGCTCCGGGGACGGTCCCTACGAGCAGTACTTC.

V and J are TRBV5-1 and TRBJ2-6, with 11 positions matching TRBD2. The CDR3 is made up of 16 amino acids. The junction had 3 bases not matched to a gene; V was cut back by 7 bases and J by 0 bases. Germline lookup yields CDR1 SGHRS and CDR2 YFSETQ. CDR3 loop: CASAGLAGSGANVLTF. Written as DNA, the CDR3 is TGCGCCAGCGCCGGACTAGCGGGCTCTGGGGCCAACGTCCTGACTTTC.

This clonotype appeared a few times. The chain carries TRBV20-1 and TRBJ2-7; TRBD1 is a possible D gene (5 bases). This CDR3 region has 14 residues. Germline V lookup: CDR1 DFQATT, CDR2 SNEGSKA (reference sequence). The CDR3 protein is CSGTRQGKAYEQYF. Written as DNA, the CDR3 is TGCAGCGGCACCCGGCAGGGAAAGGCCTACGAGCAGTACTTC.

The chain combines TRBV11-3 with TRBJ1-2; 10 nucleotides agree with TRBD1. The germline CDR1 and CDR2 sequences are SGHNT and YENEEA. The CDR3 is 18 residues long. The trim removed 4 bases at V and 4 bases at J, leaving 15 bases unmatched. The CDR3 DNA reads TGTGCCAGCAGCTCCCCCGGGACAGGGGAGCCCCTTAGCTATGGCTACACCTTC. Translated, it gives CASSSPGTGEPLSYGYTF.

The chain carries TRBV2 and TRBJ2-1, with D perhaps TRBD1 (5 bases). This CDR3 contains 15 residues. Germline CDR1 is SNHLY and CDR2 is FYNNEI. V lost 2 bases and J 9 bases, leaving 17 bases between the germline ends. DNA of the CDR3: TGTGCCAGCAGTGAACAGGGCGGCGTCATGGGTGAGCAGTTCTTC. Translation gives CASSEQGGVMGEQFF.

V is TRBV9 and J is TRBJ2-1, with TRBD2 matching 9 bases. The CDR3 has 16 amino acids. J was trimmed by 5 bases and V by 4 bases; bases with no gene match: 10. Germline CDR1 and CDR2: SGDLS and YYNGEE. CDR3 nucleotide sequence: TGTGCCAGCAGCCCTCCTGGACTAGCGAAAAACAATGAGCAGTTCTTC. The encoded protein is CASSPPGLAKNNEQFF.

This clonotype was seen a few times. The rearrangement links TRBV27 to TRBJ1-5; D unclear. V lost 4 bases and J lost 0, with 10 bases in between. Per germline, CDR1 MNHEY and CDR2 SMNVEV (reference sequence). CDR3 length: 15 residues. CDR3 protein: CASSSNGYSNQPQHF. CDR3 nucleotide sequence: TGTGCCAGCAGTTCGAACGGATATAGCAATCAGCCCCAGCATTTT.

This clonotype was seen a handful of times. A junction boundary mismatches the germline segment, possibly from a read error. The chain combines TRBV3-1 with TRBJ2-7, with 9 bases that match TRBD1. Germline V CDR1 and CDR2: LGHDT, YNNKEL (reference sequence). The CDR3 loop spans 12 amino acids. The CDR3 DNA sequence: TGTGCCAGCAGCCTCAGGGACAGGGCAACTAAATTC. This encodes CASSLRDRATKF.

The chain employs TRBV29-1 and TRBJ1-1; D is undetermined. This CDR3 is built from 14 residues. The V end lost 2 bases, the J end lost 0 bases, and 10 bases lay between the germline ends. Germline V gene data show CDR1 as SQVTM and CDR2 as ANQGSEA. This CDR3 is CSVEREVMNTEAFF. CDR3 coding DNA: TGCAGCGTTGAAAGGGAGGTCATGAACACTGAAGCTTTCTTT.

The chain is built from TRBV19 and TRBJ1-1; tentatively, D is TRBD1 (5 bases). V lost 2 bases and J 3 bases, leaving 10 bases between the germline ends. This CDR3 region has 14 residues. Germline V gives CDR1 LNHDA, CDR2 SQIVND (reference sequence). As DNA, the CDR3 is TGTGCCAGTAGTATAATCCCCAGGGACACTGAAGCTTTCTTT. Amino acid sequence: CASSIIPRDTEAFF.

This clonotype was recorded a few times. The chain joins TRBV7-2 to TRBJ2-5; the D is unclear. The CDR3 runs to 15 residues. V gave up 4 bases and J gave up 1 base, with 13 bases separating them. Germline V lookup: CDR1 SGHTA, CDR2 FQGNSA. CDR3 region: CASSSLLGVQETQYF. The CDR3 region has the DNA TGTGCCAGCAGCTCCCTTCTAGGAGTCCAAGAGACCCAGTACTTC.